This TCR beta chain was sequenced during a study of blood T cells in healthy people across ages. Germline CDR1 reads DFQATT; CDR2 reads SNEGSKA (reference sequence). The CDR3 is 18 amino acids. Primers used in a second PCR of roughly 6 to 11 cycles were a sample-barcoded 5' primer and a J-beta primer mix. Via MiXCR, TCRdb re-called the 5' RACE reads, giving one row per CDR3 protein. The repertoire has roughly 560,000 distinct CDR3 sequences, 24% of them found once; the top ten carry just under 9%. These sequences were also reported in another study, on T cells of mothers and their children. That report adds: Related pairs of mothers and children showed slightly higher, non-significant overlap versus unrelated pairs.

Input material: blood. The V call is TRBV20-1, the J call TRBJ2-5; the match to TRBD2 covers 9 bases. The J call may not be correct, given that the DNA end is closer to TRBJ2-7. The TCR originated in a boy between 10 and 17 years old in good health. CDR3 nucleotides: TGCAGTGCTGAGCCCATTAGCGGGAGCGGTGTTGATTCCTACGAGCAGTACTTC. This encodes CSAEPISGSGVDSYEQYF.